The text below deals with one TCR beta chain. In its sample, this clone was seen once. Its antigen is not yet known. No base qualities exist here, and no much larger clone lies one base off it. Each collaborating institution followed its own protocols to collect whole blood in K2EDTA tubes. For TCRbeta analysis, collaborators shipped samples as frozen whole blood, isolated PBMCs, or DNA extracted from either of those sample types. The data originate from a study of blood T cell repertoires in COVID-19 (dated by TCRdb to about 2020). In the study overall: Samples from collaborators originated in the United States, Italy and Spain and spanned both the acute and convalescent phases of COVID-19. Nearly every sample came with metadata listing a de-identified subject ID, COVID-19 status, age in years and sex. Where HLA class I and class II types were available, the types were taken from metadata supplied by the sample provider, not from assay-based typing. The samples were drawn from the first 160 participants of the ongoing ImmuneRACE study and from some 1,300 subjects provided by 6 global collaborators. The material from the prospective study consisted of cDNA or gDNA derived from T cells, B-cell-depleted T cells, or PBMCs. The dataset comprised deeply sampled blood TCRbeta repertoires from subjects exposed to, actively infected with, or recovered from COVID-19. The repertoires were released in a freely available public database intended as a resource for research on the immune response to SARS-CoV-2. General conclusions and limits of the study: Clinical and demographic metadata were provided uncurated, with the amount varying by source and participant.

The immunoSEQ Assay, a bias-controlled multiplex PCR, was used to amplify TCRbeta CDR3 regions from genomic DNA. The study's own analysis went as follows. The number of nucleated cells in each sample was estimated by amplification of reference gene primers within the assay. Sequence reads were collapsed and filtered to measure the absolute abundance of every unique TCRbeta CDR3 rearrangement. For each sample, productive Simpson clonality was calculated by taking the square root of Simpson's diversity index across productive rearrangements. TCRdb carries this immuneACCESS record with in-frame sequences only. Its versions omit some clonotypes, under half of them owing to an unresolved V gene in the studies checked, with the rest unexplained. V, J and clone size are taken as reported in that table, and D and trimming were inferred from the DNA itself. The sample includes about 120,000 clones, with less than 90% observed a single time. Of the sample, approximately 10% is held by the ten largest clones.

V is cut back by 2 bases and J by 5 bases, with 4 bases in the junction unmatched. Inclusive of the bounding cysteine and phenylalanine, the CDR3 is 14 residues long. Kept here is only the CDR3 DNA, which spans 42 bases and is read in frame from base 1. CDR1 and CDR2 are drawn from the germline V gene (reference sequence): MNHEY, SMNVEV. The chain couples TRBV27 to TRBJ1-2, with 8 central nucleotides matching TRBD1. The sequence came from a man older than 75 with acute or convalescent COVID-19. The sample comprised peripheral blood. The CDR3 has the sequence CASSLNRGWYGYTF. The DNA sequence is given as TGTGCCAGCAGTTTAAACAGGGGGTGGTATGGCTACACCTTC.